What follows are 27 T cell receptor beta chains derived from one specimen sequenced in a study of cytomegalovirus exposure and HLA in healthy donors. The PCR employed 60 Vbeta primers together with 13 Jbeta primers. Assay used: immunoSEQ multiplex PCR; TCRdb lists only in-frame clones, some missing. The sample consists of 200,000 or so clones, 84% of them appearing once. The sample taken for sequencing was PBMCs. The receptor set was obtained from a boy younger than 18 in good health and CMV-seronegative.

As to this clone: This CDR3 is also generated by other DNA sequences in the sample. The CDR3, as DNA: TGTGCCAGCAGCCAACTAGCGGGGGGCTACGAGCAGTACTTC. Translation: CASSQLAGGYEQYF. The chain uses TRBV6-5 and TRBJ2-7, with 12 bases that match TRBD2. Germline-derived CDR1 and CDR2 are MNHEY and SVGAGI. The V segment lost 6 bases and the J segment 3 bases; nucleotides outside the gene matches: 3. The CDR3 totals 14 residues.

The chain couples TRBV11-2 to TRBJ2-2, with D unclear. Trimming took 6 bases from V and 3 from J, leaving 17 bases between them. Looked up from germline, CDR1 is SGHAT and CDR2 is FQNNGV. CDR3 length: 16 residues. In nucleotides, the CDR3 is TGTGCCAGCAGTTACCCCTTACAGATCTACACCGGGGAGCTGTTTTTT. This gives the protein CASSYPLQIYTGELFF. The whole variable domain, remainder taken from reference TRBV11-2 and TRBJ2-2, is EAGVAQSPRYKIIEKRQSVAFWCNPISGHATLYWYQQILGQGPKLLIQFQNNGVVDDSQLPKDRFSAERLKGVDSTLKIQPAKLEDSAVYLCASSYPLQIYTGELFFGEGSRLTVL.

The chain uses TRBV19 and TRBJ2-5; TRBD2 agrees at 12 bases. Unmatched junction bases numbered 5, after V lost 7 bases and J lost 5 bases. CDR1 is LNHDA and CDR2 is SQIVND in the germline V gene (reference sequence). This CDR3 has 14 residues. In DNA, the CDR3 is TGTGCCAGTAAGACTAGCGGGAGCCGGGAGACCCAGTACTTC. Its translation is CASKTSGSRETQYF.

In its sample, this clone was seen a few times. CDR3 nucleotide sequence: TGCGCCAGCAGCCAAGGACTAGCGGGATTGAATGAGCAGTTCTTC. Its protein product is CASSQGLAGLNEQFF. The gene calls are TRBV4-1 and TRBJ2-1; 11 bases fit TRBD2. CDR1 MGHRA and CDR2 YSYEKL come from the germline V gene. This CDR3 spans 15 amino acids. Unmatched junction bases numbered 3, after V lost 1 base and J lost 7 bases.

This clone has a single count. This chain links TRBV7-9 with TRBJ2-2, with D unresolved. Trimming shortened V by 5 bases and J by 6 bases, and 16 bases separated the two germline ends. Germline assignment: CDR1 SEHNR and CDR2 FQNEAQ (reference sequence). This CDR3 has 15 amino acids. CDR3 nucleotide sequence: TGTGCCAGCAGCCTAAAATCGGGTGGTGCCGGGGAGCTGTTTTTT. This encodes CASSLKSGGAGELFF.

The V and J genes are TRBV18 and TRBJ1-5; the match to TRBD1 covers 8 bases. The germline CDR1 and CDR2 sequences are KGHSH and LQKENI. The V and J ends lost 4 bases and 3 bases, in that order; junction bases with no gene match: 5. The CDR3 sequence is 15 residues long. For the CDR3, the DNA is TGTGCCAGCTCACTCACAGGGGGGGACAATCAGCCCCAGCATTTT. As protein: CASSLTGGDNQPQHF.

V is TRBV27 and J is TRBJ2-3, with D perhaps matching TRBD1 (5 bases). CDR3 length: 13 residues. Per the germline V gene, CDR1 is MNHEY and CDR2 is SMNVEV (reference sequence). The germline V and J ends were trimmed by 5 bases and 2 bases, with 8 bases remaining between them. The CDR3 DNA sequence: TGTGCCAGCAGTAGGGGAAACACAGATACGCAGTATTTT. Residues: CASSRGNTDTQYF.

The chain couples TRBV18 to TRBJ2-7; 10 bases agree with TRBD1. Germline V gene data show CDR1 as KGHSH and CDR2 as LQKENI. The ends lost 6 bases at V and 6 bases at J; junction bases unmatched: 14. The CDR3 totals 16 residues. The CDR3 nucleotides read TGTGCCAGCTCCCTCGATTCGGGACAGGGGACGGCCGAGCAGTACTTC. Translated: CASSLDSGQGTAEQYF.

The CDR3 here is CASSPRGSTDTQYF. CDR3 sequence (DNA): TGTGCCAGCAGTCCACGCGGTAGCACAGATACGCAGTATTTT. This sequence joins TRBV7-9 and TRBJ2-3; the D is unclear. The CDR3 loop spans 14 amino acids. Trimming took 6 bases from V and 0 from J, leaving 10 bases between them. Germline V lookup: CDR1 SEHNR, CDR2 FQNEAQ (reference sequence).

The chain recombines TRBV6-5 with TRBJ1-4, with D possibly matching TRBD1 (6 bases). Per the germline V gene, CDR1 is MNHEY and CDR2 is SVGAGI. Between the trimmed V and J ends, which lost 5 bases and 8 bases, there was a span of 9 bases. This CDR3 comprises 12 residues. CDR3 protein: CASSLDREKLFF. DNA for the CDR3: TGTGCCAGCAGTCTCGACAGGGAAAAACTGTTTTTT.

This chain links TRBV5-4 with TRBJ2-5, with TRBD2 matching 12 bases. This CDR3 has 15 amino acids. Germline values: CDR1 SGHNT, CDR2 YYREEE (reference sequence). V trimming: 1 base; J trimming: 5 bases; junction bases outside the gene matches: 3. The CDR3 is CASSLTSGGYETQYF. DNA for the CDR3: TGTGCCAGCAGCTTGACTAGCGGGGGGTACGAGACCCAGTACTTC. The complete variable domain, with remaining parts taken from reference TRBV5-4 and TRBJ2-5, reads ETGVTQSPTHLIKTRGQQVTLRCSSQSGHNTVSWYQQALGQGPQFIFQYYREEENGRGNFPPRFSGLQFPNYSSELNVNALELDDSALYLCASSLTSGGYETQYFGPGTRLLVL.

The chain joins TRBV28 to TRBJ2-4; 13 nucleotides align to TRBD2. Germline V lookup: CDR1 MDHEN, CDR2 SYDVKM. V was pared by 7 bases and J by 3 bases, with 27 bases of the junction left unmatched. There are 23 residues in the CDR3. CDR3 bases: TGTGCCAGCACCTCTGGTTGGACAGGGAATAGGACTAGCGGGAGTAGAGGCAAAAACATTCAGTACTTC. Amino acid sequence: CASTSGWTGNRTSGSRGKNIQYF. Using reference TRBV28 and TRBJ2-4 for the parts outside the CDR3, the full variable domain is DVKVTQSSRYLVKRTGEKVFLECVQDMDHENMFWYRQDPGLGLRLIYFSYDVKMKEKGDIPEGYSVSREKKERFSLILESASTNQTSMYLCASTSGWTGNRTSGSRGKNIQYFGAGTRLSVL.

V and J are TRBV29-1 and TRBJ2-2; 8 bases agree with TRBD2. CDR1 is SQVTM and CDR2 is ANQGSEA in the germline V gene. Trimming took 7 bases from V and 1 from J; bases not matched to a gene: 5. This CDR3 comprises 14 residues. CDR3 region: CSATGGRNTGELFF. In nucleotides, the CDR3 is TGCAGCGCCACGGGAGGGCGGAACACCGGGGAGCTGTTTTTT.

This chain joins TRBV6-5 and TRBJ2-1; possibly TRBD2 for D (6 bases). The CDR3 covers 14 residues. V was pared by 6 bases and J by 8 bases, with 17 bases between. Germline V CDR1 and CDR2: MNHEY, SVGAGI. CDR3 in amino acids: CASSLSTRYHEQFF. The CDR3 coding sequence is TGTGCCAGCAGCCTCTCGACTAGATATCATGAGCAGTTCTTC.

In its sample, this clone was seen once. This chain connects TRBV29-1 to TRBJ2-1; D gene ambiguous. Trimming shortened V by 7 bases and J by 6 bases, and 13 bases separated the two germline ends. Germline loops: CDR1 SQVTM, CDR2 ANQGSEA. The CDR3 runs to 12 residues. The CDR3: CSGSLERNEQFF. CDR3 nucleotide sequence: TGCAGCGGGTCTCTAGAGCGCAATGAGCAGTTCTTC.

This clone was observed a few times. The DNA for the CDR3 is TGTGCCAGCAGGGGAACTAGCGGGGTGGTGGATGAGCAGTTCTTC. Translating gives CASRGTSGVVDEQFF. The rearrangement links TRBV5-6 to TRBJ2-1; TRBD2 matches at 10 bases. Losses at the gene ends were 5 bases for V and 8 bases for J; bases not matched to a gene: 10. CDR1 and CDR2 (germline): SGHDT, YYEEEE. The CDR3 sequence is 15 residues long.

V is TRBV5-8 and J is TRBJ2-2, with D possibly matching TRBD1 (6 bases). V was trimmed by 7 bases and J by 6 bases, leaving 16 bases between them. Per germline, CDR1 SGHTS and CDR2 YDEGEE. This CDR3 has 14 amino acids. CDR3 sequence (DNA): TGTGCCAGCCGGTGGGGTGCAGGGGCCGGGGAGCTGTTTTTT. This sequence encodes CASRWGAGAGELFF.

The chain joins TRBV4-3 to TRBJ2-7; 11 nucleotides line up with TRBD1. With V trimmed by 4 bases and J by 1 base, 3 bases remained unmatched. Germline values: CDR1 LGHNA, CDR2 YSLEER. The CDR3 length is 15 residues. The CDR3 nucleotides are TGCGCCAGCAGCCCCGGGACAGGGGGATCCTACGAGCAGTACTTC. This encodes CASSPGTGGSYEQYF.

The table lists this clone with a few counts. This rearrangement joins TRBV25-1 to TRBJ1-1; 9 bases map to TRBD1. Germline V CDR1 and CDR2: MGHDK, SYGVNS. V was pared by 5 bases and J by 4 bases, with 5 bases of the junction left unmatched. This CDR3 has 14 amino acids. The CDR3 DNA is TGTGCCAGCAGTTCCGGGACAGGGATCACTGAAGCTTTCTTT. Its protein is CASSSGTGITEAFF.

This clone was observed a single time. The junction does not match germline at one end; this may be a read error. The chain has TRBV27 and TRBJ2-5; D might be TRBD1 (6 bases). Germline V gene lookup returns CDR1 MNHEY and CDR2 SMNVEV (reference sequence). The CDR3 runs to 13 residues. The CDR3 sequence: CASSFGQQGTQYF. The CDR3 region has the DNA TGTGCCAGCAGTTTCGGACAGCAAGGGACCCAGTACTTC.

The V call is TRBV2, the J call TRBJ1-4; 7 nucleotides align to TRBD1. The V segment lost 3 bases and the J segment 5 bases; nucleotides outside the gene matches: 3. Germline lookup yields CDR1 SNHLY and CDR2 FYNNEI. The CDR3 is 14 residues long. For the CDR3, the DNA is TGTGCCAGCAGTGATGGGACAGCCAATGAAAAACTGTTTTTT. It codes for CASSDGTANEKLFF.

The CDR3 nucleotides read TGTGCCAGCAGCTCGAAAGATATTCGCGGAGTGCAGTTCTTC. This translates into CASSSKDIRGVQFF. The chain joins TRBV7-8 to TRBJ2-1; unclear D gene. CDR1 SGHVS and CDR2 FQNEAQ come from the germline V gene. The V and J ends lost 4 bases and 12 bases respectively, with 19 bases between them. The CDR3 runs 14 residues.

In nucleotides, the CDR3 is TGTGCCAGCAACGACAGGGTGTATCAGCCCCAGCATTTT. The encoded protein is CASNDRVYQPQHF. The chain combines TRBV2 with TRBJ1-5; 7 bases line up with TRBD1. Germline CDR1 reads SNHLY; CDR2 reads FYNNEI. CDR3 size: 13 residues. Germline trimming cut 7 bases from V and 5 bases from J; bases unmatched to any gene: 5.

The chain carries TRBV11-2 and TRBJ2-3; TRBD2 agrees at 13 bases. CDR1 and CDR2 (germline): SGHAT, FQNNGV. The CDR3 is made up of 17 amino acids. V trimming: 5 bases; J trimming: 6 bases; junction bases outside the gene matches: 11. This CDR3 reads CASSLPGLAGVGDTQYF. CDR3 DNA: TGTGCCAGCAGCCTACCTGGACTAGCGGGAGTAGGGGATACGCAGTATTTT.

The chain joins TRBV29-1 to TRBJ1-1; 9 nucleotides agree with TRBD1. The germline CDR1 and CDR2 sequences are SQVTM and ANQGSEA. Trimming took 7 bases from V and 2 from J; bases not matched to a gene: 8. The CDR3 spans 14 residues. The CDR3 is CSGRTGVINTEAFF. DNA for the CDR3: TGCAGCGGACGGACAGGGGTAATCAACACTGAAGCTTTCTTT.

The rearrangement uses TRBV29-1 and TRBJ2-3; D gene unclear. The CDR3 length is 12 residues. CDR1 and CDR2 (germline): SQVTM, ANQGSEA. Trimming removed 8 bases from V and 4 bases from J, with 13 bases in between. The CDR3 reads CSYKFSADTQYF. In nucleotides, the CDR3 is TGCAGCTACAAATTTTCAGCAGATACGCAGTATTTT.

The chain carries TRBV5-1 and TRBJ1-2, with 9 bases that match TRBD1. This CDR3 is built from 14 residues. J lost 6 bases, V lost 4 bases, and 7 bases had no gene match. In germline, CDR1 is SGHRS, CDR2 YFSETQ. CDR3 protein: CASSQQGQGNGYTF. CDR3 DNA sequence: TGCGCCAGCAGCCAGCAGGGACAGGGAAATGGCTACACCTTC. The entire variable domain, with the rest obtained from reference TRBV5-1 and TRBJ1-2, is as follows: KAGVTQTPRYLIKTRGQQVTLSCSPISGHRSVSWYQQTPGQGLQFLFEYFSETQRNKGNFPGRFSGRQFSNSRSEMNVSTLELGDSALYLCASSQQGQGNGYTFGSGTRLTVV.